This T cell receptor (beta chain) was captured in a study of beta chain features in type 1 diabetes. Study outcomes and limitations: Sequencing the cDNA could make cells with high TCR expression show up more than they should.

This clone was seen a few times. Antigen unknown. TCRB transcripts that were expressed got sequenced, as all of the isolated RNA had been reverse transcribed. Roughly 3.4 million reads were obtained on average from naive, central memory and regulatory T cell samples. Clones were sequenced by immunoSEQ multiplex PCR, and TCRdb holds only the in-frame ones, with some missing. Of some 150,000 clones in the sample, 11% were seen once. The CDR3 runs to 13 residues. Germline V gene data show CDR1 as LNHNV and CDR2 as YYDKDF (reference sequence). The V end was cut by 0 bases, the J end by 5 bases, with 7 bases between. Purities in excess of 95% were seen in all sorted populations.

Sequencing was done on a sample of central memory CD4+ T cells from blood. This receptor was obtained from a man between 18 and 29 years old in good health. The chain has TRBV15 and TRBJ2-5, with unresolved D. The DNA for the CDR3 is TGTGCCACCAGCAGAGATATAGGGGAGACCCAGTACTTC. This gives the protein CATSRDIGETQYF.